This TCR beta chain was retrieved from a study of T cell clonality in common variable immunodeficiency. Study results and limitations: What drives increased CVID clonality needs T cell subpopulation sequencing.

This clone came up many times. Its cognate antigen is unknown. The read comes to an end 3 residues before the CDR3 does, leaving the germline J gene to fill in the end. Caucasian heritage predominated among both patients and controls. Blood samples were heparinized, about 5 to 9 ml per donor. Data came from immunoSEQ multiplex PCR; TCRdb stores just in-frame clones and leaves some out. The repertoire yields fewer than 65,000 clones, none seen only once; the top ten contain around 0.82%. The CDR3 is 15 residues long. V shed 2 bases, J shed 4 bases, and the junction held 4 bases outside the gene matches. The germline gives CDR1 SGHTA, CDR2 FQGNSA.

The origin of this receptor is a person aged 18 to 75 in good health. The chain employs TRBV7-2 and TRBJ2-2; 7 positions match TRBD2. Sequenced: peripheral blood mononuclear cells. The part of the CDR3 DNA that was read is TGTGCCAGCAGCTTATTGGCGGGAGCCACCGGGGAG. It encodes CASSLLAGATGE. The full CDR3 protein is CASSLLAGATGELFF.